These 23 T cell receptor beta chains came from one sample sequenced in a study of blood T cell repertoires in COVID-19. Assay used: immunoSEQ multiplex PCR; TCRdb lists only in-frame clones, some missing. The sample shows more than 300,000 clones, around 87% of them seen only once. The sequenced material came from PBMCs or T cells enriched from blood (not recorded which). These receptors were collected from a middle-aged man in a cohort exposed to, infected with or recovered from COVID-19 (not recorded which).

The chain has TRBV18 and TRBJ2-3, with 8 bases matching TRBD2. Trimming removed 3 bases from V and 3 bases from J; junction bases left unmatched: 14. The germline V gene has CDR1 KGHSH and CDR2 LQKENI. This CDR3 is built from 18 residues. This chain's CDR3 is CASSPLKLSGRVTDTQYF. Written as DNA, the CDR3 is TGTGCCAGCTCACCCTTAAAATTGAGCGGGAGAGTGACAGATACGCAGTATTTT. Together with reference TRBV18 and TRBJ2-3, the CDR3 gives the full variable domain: NAGVMQNPRHLVRRRGQEARLRCSPMKGHSHVYWYRQLPEEGLKFMVYLQKENIIDESGMPKERFSAEFPKEGPSILRIQQVVRGDSAAYFCASSPLKLSGRVTDTQYFGPGTRLTVL.

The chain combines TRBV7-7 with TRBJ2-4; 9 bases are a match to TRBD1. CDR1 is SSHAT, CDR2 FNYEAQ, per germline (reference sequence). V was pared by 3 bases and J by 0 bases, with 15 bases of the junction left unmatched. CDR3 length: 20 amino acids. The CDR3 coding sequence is TGTGCCAGCAGCTTCAGACCGGGACAGGGATTGTTTCTAGCCAAAAACATTCAGTACTTC. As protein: CASSFRPGQGLFLAKNIQYF.

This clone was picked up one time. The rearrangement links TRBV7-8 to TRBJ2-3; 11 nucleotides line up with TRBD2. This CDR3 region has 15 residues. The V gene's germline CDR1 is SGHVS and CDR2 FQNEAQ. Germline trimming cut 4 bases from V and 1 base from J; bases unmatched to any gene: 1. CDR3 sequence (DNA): TGTGCCAGCAGCTGGGGACTAGCGGGCACAGATACGCAGTATTTT. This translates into CASSWGLAGTDTQYF.

The CDR3 spells CASSVGRENYGYTF. DNA of the CDR3: TGTGCCAGCAGTGTGGGCAGGGAAAACTATGGCTACACCTTC. The chain joins TRBV2 to TRBJ1-2, with D perhaps matching TRBD1 (5 bases). The ends were cut back, 4 bases at V and 2 bases at J, with 11 bases in the middle. This CDR3 spans 14 amino acids. Germline loops: CDR1 SNHLY, CDR2 FYNNEI.

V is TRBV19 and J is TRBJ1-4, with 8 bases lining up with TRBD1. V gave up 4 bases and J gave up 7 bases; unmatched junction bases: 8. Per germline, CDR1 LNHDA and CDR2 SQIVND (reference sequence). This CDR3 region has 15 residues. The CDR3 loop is CASSNSGGLGEKLFF. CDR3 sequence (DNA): TGTGCCAGTAGTAACTCAGGGGGCTTGGGTGAAAAACTGTTTTTT.

The CDR3 loop reads CASSILAGGIDEQYF. In DNA, the CDR3 is TGTGCCAGTAGTATCCTCGCAGGGGGTATAGACGAGCAGTACTTC. The chain employs TRBV19 and TRBJ2-7, with 7 bases identical to TRBD1. This CDR3 has 15 amino acids. Germline V gene lookup returns CDR1 LNHDA and CDR2 SQIVND (reference sequence). V shed 3 bases, J shed 5 bases, and the junction held 10 bases outside the gene matches. Supplemented by reference TRBV19 and TRBJ2-7, the full variable domain reads DGGITQSPKYLFRKEGQNVTLSCEQNLNHDAMYWYRQDPGQGLRLIYYSQIVNDFQKGDIAEGYSVSREKKESFPLTVTSAQKNPTAFYLCASSILAGGIDEQYFGPGTRLTVT.

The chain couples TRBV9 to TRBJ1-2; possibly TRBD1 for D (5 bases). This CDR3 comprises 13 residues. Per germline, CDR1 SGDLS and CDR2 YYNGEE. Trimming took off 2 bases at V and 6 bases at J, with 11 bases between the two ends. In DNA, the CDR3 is TGTGCCAGCAGCGTTAAGGGGATAGATGGCTACACCTTC. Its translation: CASSVKGIDGYTF.

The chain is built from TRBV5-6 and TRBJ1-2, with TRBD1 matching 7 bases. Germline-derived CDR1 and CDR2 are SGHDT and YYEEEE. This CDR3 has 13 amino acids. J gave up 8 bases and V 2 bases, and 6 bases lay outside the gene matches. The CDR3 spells CASSLPTGKGYTF. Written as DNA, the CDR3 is TGTGCCAGCAGCTTACCGACAGGGAAGGGCTACACCTTC.

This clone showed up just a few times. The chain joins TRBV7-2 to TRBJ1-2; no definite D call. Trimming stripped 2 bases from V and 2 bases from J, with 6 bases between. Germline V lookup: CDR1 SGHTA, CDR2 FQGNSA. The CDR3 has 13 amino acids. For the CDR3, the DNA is TGTGCCAGCAGCTTAAACCAGAACTATGGCTACACCTTC. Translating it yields CASSLNQNYGYTF.

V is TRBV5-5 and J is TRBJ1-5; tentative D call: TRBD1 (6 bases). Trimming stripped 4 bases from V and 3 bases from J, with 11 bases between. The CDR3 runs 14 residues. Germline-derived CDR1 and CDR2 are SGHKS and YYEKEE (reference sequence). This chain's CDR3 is CASSGGYLNQPQHF. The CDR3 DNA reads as TGTGCCAGCAGCGGGGGCTACCTCAATCAGCCCCAGCATTTT.

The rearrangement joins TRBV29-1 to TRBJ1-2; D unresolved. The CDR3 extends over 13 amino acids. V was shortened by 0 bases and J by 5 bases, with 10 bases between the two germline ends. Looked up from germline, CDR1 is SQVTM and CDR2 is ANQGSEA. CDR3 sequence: CSVEDLWRYGYTF. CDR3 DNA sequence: TGCAGCGTTGAAGATCTTTGGCGGTATGGCTACACCTTC.

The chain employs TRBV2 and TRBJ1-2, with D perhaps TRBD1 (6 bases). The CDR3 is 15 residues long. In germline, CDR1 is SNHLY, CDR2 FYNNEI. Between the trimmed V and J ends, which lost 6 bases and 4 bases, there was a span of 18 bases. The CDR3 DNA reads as TGTGCCAGCAGCACAAGCCGGGACAAAGGCTATGGCTACACCTTC. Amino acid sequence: CASSTSRDKGYGYTF.

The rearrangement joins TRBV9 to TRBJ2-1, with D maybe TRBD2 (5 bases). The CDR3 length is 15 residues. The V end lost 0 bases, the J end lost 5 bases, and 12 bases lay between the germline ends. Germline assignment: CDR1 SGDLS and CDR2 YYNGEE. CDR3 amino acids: CASSVGLALDNEQFF. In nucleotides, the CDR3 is TGTGCCAGCAGCGTAGGTCTAGCTCTCGACAATGAGCAGTTCTTC.

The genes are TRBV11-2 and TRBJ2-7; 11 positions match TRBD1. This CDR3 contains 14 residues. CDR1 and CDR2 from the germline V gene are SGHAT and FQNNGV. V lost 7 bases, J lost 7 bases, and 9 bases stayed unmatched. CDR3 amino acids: CASTSSWDRGEQYF. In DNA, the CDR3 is TGTGCCAGCACTAGTTCCTGGGACAGGGGGGAGCAGTACTTC.

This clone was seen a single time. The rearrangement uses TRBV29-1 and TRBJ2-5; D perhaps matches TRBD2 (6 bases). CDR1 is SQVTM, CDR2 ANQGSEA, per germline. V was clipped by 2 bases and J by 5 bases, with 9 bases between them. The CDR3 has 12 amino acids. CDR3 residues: CSVERGRETQYF. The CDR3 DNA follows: TGCAGCGTTGAACGGGGGAGGGAGACCCAGTACTTC.

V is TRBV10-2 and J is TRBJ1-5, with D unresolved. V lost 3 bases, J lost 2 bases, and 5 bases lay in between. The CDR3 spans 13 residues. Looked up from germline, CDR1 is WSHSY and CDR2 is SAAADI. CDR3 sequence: CASSEGGNQPQHF. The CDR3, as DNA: TGCGCCAGCAGTGAAGGAGGCAATCAGCCCCAGCATTTT.

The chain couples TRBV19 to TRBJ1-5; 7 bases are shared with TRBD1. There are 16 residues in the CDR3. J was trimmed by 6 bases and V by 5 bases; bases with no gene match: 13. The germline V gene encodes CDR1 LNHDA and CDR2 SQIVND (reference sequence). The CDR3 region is CASSDLRQGRGQPQHF. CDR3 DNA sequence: TGTGCCAGTAGTGATCTCCGACAGGGTCGAGGTCAGCCCCAGCATTTT.

The CDR3 region has the DNA TGTGCCAGCAGTTACTCTTCGGCGGATAGCAATCAGCCCCAGCATTTT. Translation gives CASSYSSADSNQPQHF. This chain connects TRBV6-6 to TRBJ1-5; D ambiguous. The CDR3 spans 16 residues. The V gene's germline CDR1 is MNHNY and CDR2 SVGAGI (reference sequence). V was clipped by 0 bases and J by 0 bases, with 9 bases between them.

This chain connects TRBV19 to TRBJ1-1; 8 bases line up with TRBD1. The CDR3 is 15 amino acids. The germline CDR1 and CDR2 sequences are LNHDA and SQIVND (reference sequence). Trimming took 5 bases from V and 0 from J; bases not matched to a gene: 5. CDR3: CASSVHRGLNTEAFF. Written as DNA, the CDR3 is TGTGCCAGTAGTGTGCACAGGGGGTTGAACACTGAAGCTTTCTTT.

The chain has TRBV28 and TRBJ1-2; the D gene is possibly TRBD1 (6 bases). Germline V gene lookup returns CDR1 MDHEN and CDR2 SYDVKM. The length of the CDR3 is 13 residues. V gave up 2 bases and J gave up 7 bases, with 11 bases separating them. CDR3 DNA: TGTGCCAGCAGTTTAATGGGGGCCACTGGCTACACCTTC. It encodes CASSLMGATGYTF.

The DNA of the CDR3 is TGTGCCTCAGCGGGAGGGCCTTCTGATACGCAGTATTTT. Its protein is CASAGGPSDTQYF. V and J are TRBV19 and TRBJ2-3, with TRBD2 identical over 10 bases. With V trimmed by 11 bases and J by 6 bases, 8 bases remained unmatched. Germline CDR1 is LNHDA and CDR2 is SQIVND (reference sequence). This CDR3 has 13 amino acids.

CDR3 coding DNA: TGCGCCAGCAGCGAGCCTAGGGATACGCAGTATTTT. Amino acid sequence: CASSEPRDTQYF. This chain links TRBV5-1 with TRBJ2-3; D unclear. CDR3 length: 12 amino acids. Germline CDR1 is SGHRS and CDR2 is YFSETQ. V was cut by 4 bases and J by 6 bases, with 9 bases left in between.

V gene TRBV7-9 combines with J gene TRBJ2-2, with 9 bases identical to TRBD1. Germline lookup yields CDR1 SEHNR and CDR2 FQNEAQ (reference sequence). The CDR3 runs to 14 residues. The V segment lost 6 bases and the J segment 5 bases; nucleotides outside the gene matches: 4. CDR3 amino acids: CASRDRGYTGELFF. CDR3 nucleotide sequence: TGTGCCAGCAGGGACAGGGGTTATACCGGGGAGCTGTTTTTT.